Listed below are T cell receptor beta chains from one sample, sequenced in a study of radiation and T cells in renal cell carcinoma. The method was immunoSEQ multiplex PCR; TCRdb's version includes in-frame clones alone and lacks a portion of them. Altogether approximately 120,000 clones are present, around 81% being singletons, with the ten largest covering roughly 5.9%. The material sequenced was blood, taken from a patient whose treatment included radiotherapy and nephrectomy. These receptors were taken from a man aged 50 or older with renal cell carcinoma. Each CDR3 is given with its conserved first and last residue. D genes are given only for firm matches. For some rows the clone size is stated as once, few or many, or as a class when expanded; others skip it.

>TRBJ2-1|TRBD1|14|-|TRBV19
TGTGCCAGTAGTGCGCTCGACAGGGACAATGAGCAGTTCTTC
CASSALDRDNEQFF
>TRBJ1-2|-|16|-|TRBV15
TGTGCCACCAGCACCGCGGGGGCGTCAGGTTACTATGGCTACACCTTC
CATSTAGASGYYGYTF
>TRBJ2-1|TRBD2|18|-|TRBV15
TGTGCCACCAGCACCTCCCCAACTAGCGGTCGCTCCTACAATGAGCAGTTCTTC
CATSTSPTSGRSYNEQFF
>TRBJ2-1|TRBD1|15|-|TRBV7-6
TGTGCCAGCAGCTTATTGGGACAGAGTTACAATGAGCAGTTCTTC
CASSLLGQSYNEQFF
>TRBJ2-1|TRBD2|15|once|TRBV14
TGTGCCAGCAGCCAAGTCCTAGCGGGCGACAATGAGCAGTTCTTC
CASSQVLAGDNEQFF
>TRBJ1-1|-|13|-|TRBV5-1
TGCGCCAGCAGCTACGGACAGACCCCCGGGGCTTTCTTT
CASSYGQTPGAFF
>TRBJ2-7|TRBD1|14|once|TRBV19
TGTGCCAGTAGTATGGGACAGGCCCTATACGAGCAGTACTTC
CASSMGQALYEQYF
>TRBJ1-1|-|15|-|TRBV7-3
TGTGCCAGCAGCCGCGGATCGGATTCGAACACTGAAGCTTTCTTT
CASSRGSDSNTEAFF
>TRBJ2-2|-|15|-|TRBV5-4
TGTGCCAGCAGCCGTATGGAAAAGCGAACCGGGGAGCTGTTTTTT
CASSRMEKRTGELFF
>TRBJ1-1|TRBD1|19|-|TRBV5-1
TGCGCCAGCAGCTTGGTTATTCGGACAGGGTCGGGCATGAACACTGAAGCTTTCTTT
CASSLVIRTGSGMNTEAFF
>TRBJ1-6|-|17|-|TRBV4-2
TGTGCCAGCAGTCAAGGCGAGGCGAGGGTGGGGAATTCACCCCTCCACTTT
CASSQGEARVGNSPLHF
>TRBJ2-3|TRBD2|17|-|TRBV10-3
TGTGCCATCAGTGGTACGGCGGGAGTCGGGGGCACAGATACGCAGTATTTT
CAISGTAGVGGTDTQYF
>TRBJ2-5|-|12|-|TRBV10-2
TGCGCCAGCACCGGGCAGACAGAGACCCAGTACTTC
CASTGQTETQYF
>TRBJ2-1|TRBD2|15|-|TRBV9
TGTGCCAGCAGCGCCGGGACTAGCGGTTACAATGAGCAGTTCTTC
CASSAGTSGYNEQFF
>TRBJ2-7|-|13|-|TRBV11-3
TGTGCCAGCAGCCCCGGTTGGGACGGTGAGCAGTACTTC
CASSPGWDGEQYF
>TRBJ1-1|TRBD1|13|-|TRBV9
TGTGCCAGCAGCACGCAGGGGGACACTGAAGCTTTCTTT
CASSTQGDTEAFF
>TRBJ1-4|-|14|-|TRBV5-1
TGCGCCAGCAGCTTGGAACTCGGGGATGAAAAACTGTTTTTT
CASSLELGDEKLFF
>TRBJ1-1|-|14|few|TRBV30
TGTGCCTGTAGGCAGATCAGCATGAACACTGAAGCTTTCTTT
CACRQISMNTEAFF
>TRBJ2-7|-|14|-|TRBV10-3
TGTGCCATCAGTGACCCTAGGACGGGTCGGGAGCAGTACTTC
CAISDPRTGREQYF
>TRBJ1-5|-|15|-|TRBV28
TGTGCCAGCAGTTTCTATGACAGGTTCAATCAGCCCCAGCATTTT
CASSFYDRFNQPQHF